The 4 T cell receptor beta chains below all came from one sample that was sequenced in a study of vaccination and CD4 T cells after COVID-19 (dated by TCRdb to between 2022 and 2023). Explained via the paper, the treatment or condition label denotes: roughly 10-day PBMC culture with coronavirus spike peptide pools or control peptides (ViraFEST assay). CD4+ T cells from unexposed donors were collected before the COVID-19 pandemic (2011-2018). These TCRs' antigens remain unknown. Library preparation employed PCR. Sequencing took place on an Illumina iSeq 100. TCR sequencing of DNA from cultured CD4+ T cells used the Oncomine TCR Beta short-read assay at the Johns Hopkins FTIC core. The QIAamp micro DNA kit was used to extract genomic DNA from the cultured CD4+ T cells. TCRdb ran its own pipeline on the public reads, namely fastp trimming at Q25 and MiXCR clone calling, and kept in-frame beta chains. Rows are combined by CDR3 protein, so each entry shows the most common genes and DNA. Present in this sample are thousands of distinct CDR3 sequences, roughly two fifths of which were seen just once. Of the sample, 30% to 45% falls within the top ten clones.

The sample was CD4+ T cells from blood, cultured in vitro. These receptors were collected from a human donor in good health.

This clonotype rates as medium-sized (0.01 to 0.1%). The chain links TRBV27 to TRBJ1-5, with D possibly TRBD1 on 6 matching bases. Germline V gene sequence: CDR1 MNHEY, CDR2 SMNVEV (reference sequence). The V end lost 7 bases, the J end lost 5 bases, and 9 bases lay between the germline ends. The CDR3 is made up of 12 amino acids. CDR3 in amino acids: CASTTGYQPQHF. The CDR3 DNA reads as TGTGCCAGCACGACAGGTTATCAGCCCCAGCATTTT.

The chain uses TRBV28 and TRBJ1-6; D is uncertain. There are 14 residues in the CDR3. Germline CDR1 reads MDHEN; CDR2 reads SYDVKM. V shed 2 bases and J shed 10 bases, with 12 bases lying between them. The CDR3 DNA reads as TGTGCCAGCAGTTTAGCGGGGTTGTGGTCACCCCTCCACTTT. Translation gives CASSLAGLWSPLHF.

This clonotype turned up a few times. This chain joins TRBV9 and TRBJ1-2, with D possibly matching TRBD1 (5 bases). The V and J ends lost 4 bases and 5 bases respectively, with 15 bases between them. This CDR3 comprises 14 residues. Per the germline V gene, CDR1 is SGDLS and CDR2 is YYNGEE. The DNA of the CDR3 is TGTGCCAGCAGCCTTGGGGGTGAAATATATGGCTACACCTTC. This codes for CASSLGGEIYGYTF.

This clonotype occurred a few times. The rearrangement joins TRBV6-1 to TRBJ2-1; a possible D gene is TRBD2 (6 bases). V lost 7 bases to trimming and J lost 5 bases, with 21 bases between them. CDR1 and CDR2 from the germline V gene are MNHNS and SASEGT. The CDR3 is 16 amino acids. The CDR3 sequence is CASTRRAGQINNEQFF. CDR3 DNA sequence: TGTGCCAGCACCCGGAGGGCCGGTCAGATAAACAATGAGCAGTTCTTC.